A single sample gave rise to the 2 T cell receptor beta chains below, sequenced in a study of early T cells in non-severe SARS-CoV-2 infection. TCRdb reanalysed the 5' RACE reads using MiXCR and keeps one entry per CDR3 protein. Of roughly 120,000 distinct CDR3 sequences listed, about 15% are singletons. Source material: whole blood. The receptors derive from an adult who was a healthcare worker with PCR-confirmed SARS-CoV-2 infection or an uninfected control (not recorded which).

This clonotype was observed a handful of times. This chain joins TRBV29-1 and TRBJ2-3, with 7 bases matching TRBD1. There are 14 residues in the CDR3. The V and J ends lost 6 bases and 3 bases, in that order; junction bases with no gene match: 9. CDR1 and CDR2 (germline): SQVTM, ANQGSEA. The CDR3 nucleotides read TGCAGCGTCACCCCGACAGGGAAGACAGATACGCAGTATTTT. It yields the protein CSVTPTGKTDTQYF.

The CDR3: CASSQGTRRGPGNTGELFF. The CDR3 region has the DNA TGCGCCAGCAGCCAAGGTACTCGGCGGGGCCCAGGGAACACCGGGGAGCTGTTTTTT. The rearrangement links TRBV4-1 to TRBJ2-2; D possibly corresponds to TRBD2 (6 bases). V shed 1 base and J shed 1 base, with 19 bases lying between them. The CDR3 loop spans 19 amino acids. Germline V gene sequence: CDR1 MGHRA, CDR2 YSYEKL.